This T cell receptor (beta chain) was sequenced in a study of blood T cell repertoires in COVID-19. On the study more broadly: Sample material is recorded as cDNA or gDNA derived from T cells, B-cell-depleted T cells, or PBMCs.

Sequencing was performed with immunoSEQ multiplex PCR; in TCRdb, only in-frame clones are kept and a portion is missing. The sample lists around 300,000 clones, approximately 90% occurring once. Enrolment of Seattle patients took place during active infection, and they were followed longitudinally. The V gene's germline CDR1 is SGHRS and CDR2 YFSETQ. The V and J ends lost 4 bases and 8 bases, in that order; junction bases with no gene match: 5. CDR3 size: 13 residues. This sequence originates from a woman aged 50 to 60 with COVID-19, enrolled during active disease. The sample comprised peripheral blood. The chain is built from TRBV5-1 and TRBJ2-1; 8 nucleotides match TRBD2. The CDR3: CASSVQAGDEQFF. CDR3 DNA sequence: TGCGCCAGCAGCGTACAAGCGGGGGATGAGCAGTTCTTC.